A single sample gave rise to the 16 T cell receptor beta chains below, sequenced in a study of Graves' ophthalmopathy and Graves' hyperthyroidism. RNA transcripts provided the template for amplifying TCR beta CDR3 regions. HTBI primers primed a first-round RT-PCR, and a second-round multiplex PCR followed. TCRdb passed the multiplex PCR reads through MiXCR, listing each CDR3 protein once. The sample includes roughly 1.1 million distinct CDR3 sequences, about 40% seen only once; the top ten take 11%. Material: peripheral blood or thyroid tissue (not recorded which). The receptors were sampled from an adult man with Graves' hyperthyroidism.

The gene calls are TRBV29-1 and TRBJ2-7, with 9 bases aligning to TRBD2. The V gene end was trimmed by 7 bases and the J gene end by 1 base; junction bases not matched to a gene: 14. The CDR3 extends over 16 amino acids. Germline loops: CDR1 SQVTM, CDR2 ANQGSEA. The DNA for the CDR3 is TGCAGCGCCAGCCGCGAGAGCGGGGGGCTATCCTACGAGCAGTACTTC. The encoded protein is CSASRESGGLSYEQYF.

This clonotype has a count of ten or more. CDR3 DNA sequence: TGTGCCAGCAGACGAGGGACTAGCGGAGCCTACGAGCAGTACTTC. Translation: CASRRGTSGAYEQYF. This rearrangement joins TRBV7-8 to TRBJ2-7; 11 nucleotides agree with TRBD2. V lost 6 bases, J lost 2 bases, and 6 bases stayed unmatched. Germline CDR1 and CDR2: SGHVS and FQNEAQ. The CDR3 is 15 amino acids.

The chain couples TRBV30 to TRBJ1-2, with TRBD1 as a possible D gene (6 bases). Trimming took 7 bases from V and 4 from J, leaving 16 bases between them. From germline, CDR1 is GTSNPN and CDR2 SVGIG (reference sequence). There are 13 residues in the CDR3. The CDR3 bases are TGTGCCTCCGTAACTACAGGGTTCTATGGCTACACCTTC. Translating gives CASVTTGFYGYTF.

The gene calls are TRBV2 and TRBJ2-5, with a weak D call TRBD1 (6 bases). Germline values: CDR1 SNHLY, CDR2 FYNNEI. The CDR3 extends over 14 amino acids. V was shortened by 3 bases and J by 2 bases, with 10 bases between the two germline ends. The CDR3 region has the DNA TGTGCCAGCAGTGACGGACAGACTCAAGAGACCCAGTACTTC. Its protein product is CASSDGQTQETQYF.

In this sample, this clonotype turned up a few times. CDR3 nucleotide sequence: TGTGCCAGCAGTACCTTGCGAGGAGCAACGGGGTACGAGCAGTACTTC. Amino acids: CASSTLRGATGYEQYF. The chain links TRBV28 to TRBJ2-7; the D gene is possibly TRBD2 (5 bases). CDR1 is MDHEN and CDR2 is SYDVKM in the germline V gene. This CDR3 contains 16 residues. Trimming removed 5 bases from V and 4 bases from J, with 21 bases in between.

V gene TRBV6-2 or TRBV6-3 combines with J gene TRBJ2-7; TRBD2 might be the D (6 bases). Trimming cost V 5 bases and J 6 bases, with 11 bases left between them. CDR1 and CDR2 from the germline V gene are MNHEY and SVGEGT. This CDR3 contains 12 residues. CDR3 in amino acids: CASSVGLVEQYF. DNA of the CDR3: TGTGCCAGCAGTGTGGGACTCGTCGAGCAGTACTTC.

CDR3 DNA: TGCAGCGTTATGATCGGCAGGGGGCACGGCGGGGAGCTGTTTTTT. This translates into CSVMIGRGHGGELFF. This chain uses TRBV29-1 with TRBJ2-2, with TRBD1 matching 8 bases. The junction had 12 bases not matched to a gene; V was cut back by 5 bases and J by 7 bases. The germline V gene has CDR1 SQVTM and CDR2 ANQGSEA. The CDR3 loop spans 15 amino acids.

Ten or more counts support this clonotype. V and J are TRBV20-1 and TRBJ1-1, with a tentative D call TRBD1 (5 bases). CDR1 is DFQATT, CDR2 SNEGSKA, per germline (reference sequence). This CDR3 spans 16 amino acids. V lost 0 bases, J lost 5 bases, and 19 bases lay in between. This chain's CDR3 is CSARERTFLWGTEAFF. CDR3 DNA sequence: TGCAGTGCTAGAGAACGGACATTCCTATGGGGAACTGAAGCTTTCTTT.

The chain combines TRBV27 with TRBJ1-1; the D gene is possibly TRBD1 (5 bases). The CDR3 runs 14 residues. Germline V gives CDR1 MNHEY, CDR2 SMNVEV (reference sequence). The V gene lost 4 bases and the J gene lost 0 bases, with 9 bases spanning the gap. The CDR3 loop is CASSWGPMNTEAFF. For the CDR3, the DNA is TGTGCCAGCAGTTGGGGACCGATGAACACTGAAGCTTTCTTT.

With regard to this clonotype: The junction does not match germline at one end; this may be a read error. The chain couples TRBV20-1 to TRBJ2-5; D gene unclear. The CDR3 covers 15 residues. The V gene's germline CDR1 is DFQATT and CDR2 SNEGSKA (reference sequence). CDR3 protein: CSAGDPPRTQETQYF. The CDR3, as DNA: TGCAGTGCTGGAGATCCCCCAAGGACCCAAGAGACCCAGTACTTC.

Note on this clonotype: This may stem from a read error, because a much larger clone lies one nucleotide away. The chain has TRBV10-3 and TRBJ1-5, with 8 bases aligning to TRBD1. CDR1 is ENHRY and CDR2 is SYGVKD in the germline V gene. The CDR3 sequence is 14 residues long. J gave up 7 bases and V 5 bases, and 7 bases lay outside the gene matches. CDR3 loop: CAISSRQGSQPQHF. The CDR3 DNA reads TGTGCCATCAGTTCTAGACAGGGGAGCCAGCCCCAGCATTTT.

The V call is TRBV14, the J call TRBJ1-2; a weak D match, TRBD1 (5 bases). Germline loops: CDR1 SGHDN, CDR2 FVKESK. The CDR3 has 15 residues. Trimming cost V 0 bases and J 3 bases, with 11 bases left between them. The CDR3 nucleotides read TGTGCCAGCAGCCAAGATGAGGGGACCTACTATGGCTACACCTTC. Its protein product is CASSQDEGTYYGYTF.

This clonotype was observed many times. The chain combines TRBV29-1 with TRBJ1-5; 7 bases are shared with TRBD1. The V segment lost 0 bases and the J segment 2 bases; nucleotides outside the gene matches: 13. Per germline, CDR1 SQVTM and CDR2 ANQGSEA. This CDR3 region has 18 residues. For the CDR3, the DNA is TGCAGCGTTGAAGATAGGGACGAAGGGGGCGAGGGCAATCAGCCCCAGCATTTT. It translates to CSVEDRDEGGEGNQPQHF. Full variable domain (missing parts from reference TRBV29-1 and TRBJ1-5): SAVISQKPSRDICQRGTSLTIQCQVDSQVTMMFWYRQQPGQSLTLIATANQGSEATYESGFVIDKFPISRPNLTFSTLTVSNMSPEDSSIYLCSVEDRDEGGEGNQPQHFGDGTRLSIL.

The chain employs TRBV12-3 or TRBV12-4 and TRBJ2-5; D ambiguous. The length of the CDR3 is 13 residues. V lost 3 bases and J 5 bases, leaving 10 bases between the germline ends. This CDR3 reads CASSLGWHETQYF. CDR3 sequence (DNA): TGTGCCAGCAGTTTGGGGTGGCACGAGACCCAGTACTTC.

This clonotype was seen many times. V usage is TRBV20-1 and J usage is TRBJ2-5, with a tentative D call TRBD1 (5 bases). Deletions cut 0 bases from V and 5 bases from J, with 13 bases between. This CDR3 is built from 14 residues. CDR1 is DFQATT and CDR2 is SNEGSKA in the germline V gene (reference sequence). This CDR3 reads CSARDQKGLETQYF. CDR3 DNA sequence: TGCAGTGCTAGAGATCAAAAGGGGCTGGAGACCCAGTACTTC.

The rearrangement uses TRBV12-3 or TRBV12-4 and TRBJ1-3, with TRBD1 identical over 7 bases. This CDR3 contains 16 residues. The V and J ends lost 7 bases and 1 base, in that order; junction bases with no gene match: 10. The DNA of the CDR3 is TGTGCCAGCATCTCTGGGACAGCGGTGTCTGGAAACACCATATATTTT. It encodes CASISGTAVSGNTIYF.